The 8 T cell receptor beta chains reported below all come from one sample, sequenced in a study of cytomegalovirus exposure and HLA in healthy donors. Profiling relied on immunoSEQ multiplex PCR, and the TCRdb table lists in-frame clones only, not all of them. The table shows 150,000 or so clones, with 84% occurring only once. What was sequenced was PBMCs. These receptors came from a young man in good health and CMV-seropositive.

The V gene is TRBV6-5, the J gene TRBJ2-3, with TRBD1 matching over 7 bases. V was clipped by 8 bases and J by 0 bases; unmatched bases: 2. The V gene's germline CDR1 is MNHEY and CDR2 SVGAGI. The CDR3 covers 13 residues. The CDR3 spells CASRQGSTDTQYF. CDR3 sequence (DNA): TGTGCCAGCCGACAGGGAAGCACAGATACGCAGTATTTT.

The chain carries TRBV2 and TRBJ2-5, with D maybe TRBD2 (6 bases). Deletions cut 9 bases from V and 2 bases from J, with 16 bases between. The CDR3 consists of 14 residues. Per the germline V gene, CDR1 is SNHLY and CDR2 is FYNNEI. CDR3 sequence (DNA): TGTGCCAGTGAGGCTAGCGAGGGTCAAGAGACCCAGTACTTC. Encoded protein: CASEASEGQETQYF.

CDR3 loop: CASSQNRDRGGTYEQYF. The CDR3 DNA follows: TGTGCCAGCAGCCAAAACCGGGACAGGGGGGGAACCTACGAGCAGTACTTC. The rearrangement joins TRBV11-2 to TRBJ2-7, with 11 positions matching TRBD1. After removal of 5 bases from V and 2 bases from J, the junction contained 11 bases not matched to a gene. CDR1 is SGHAT, CDR2 FQNNGV, per germline. This CDR3 contains 17 residues.

The V and J genes are TRBV7-3 and TRBJ1-1, with a possible D match to TRBD1 (5 bases). The CDR3 contains 15 residues. Trimming shortened V by 1 base and J by 2 bases, and 11 bases separated the two germline ends. Germline CDR1 is SGHTA and CDR2 is FQGTGA. CDR3 loop: CASSLMGQDNTEAFF. CDR3 nucleotides: TGTGCCAGCAGCTTAATGGGGCAGGACAACACTGAAGCTTTCTTT.

The chain is built from TRBV18 and TRBJ1-5, with D tentatively TRBD1 (6 bases). This CDR3 has 18 amino acids. The V end lost 6 bases, the J end lost 0 bases, and 21 bases lay between the germline ends. The germline CDR1 and CDR2 sequences are KGHSH and LQKENI. CDR3 sequence (DNA): TGTGCCAGCTCCCGATCCAATGCCAGGGGCGATAGCAATCAGCCCCAGCATTTT. It is translated as CASSRSNARGDSNQPQHF.

In nucleotides, the CDR3 is TGTGCCATCAGCACTAGCGGGAGACCCGCCACCGGGGAGCTGTTTTTT. It yields the protein CAISTSGRPATGELFF. This chain connects TRBV10-3 to TRBJ2-2, with 11 bases that match TRBD2. The CDR3 totals 16 residues. The V gene's germline CDR1 is ENHRY and CDR2 SYGVKD. Trimming cost V 6 bases and J 4 bases; bases outside gene matches: 7.

DNA for the CDR3: TGTGCCAGCAGCCGGGAGGGGTACGAAGCTTTCTTT. Protein product: CASSREGYEAFF. The rearrangement joins TRBV11-1 to TRBJ1-1; tentative D call: TRBD1 (5 bases). The germline CDR1 and CDR2 sequences are SGHAT and FQDESV (reference sequence). V was pared by 5 bases and J by 8 bases, with 12 bases between. This CDR3 region has 12 residues.

This clone was observed a handful of times. This chain links TRBV7-6 with TRBJ2-7; a possible D gene is TRBD1 (6 bases). Germline V gene data show CDR1 as SGHVS and CDR2 as FNYEAQ. The CDR3 totals 16 residues. V was clipped by 5 bases and J by 0 bases, with 17 bases between them. The CDR3 reads CASSMDLGTYSYEQYF. The CDR3 nucleotides read TGTGCCAGCAGCATGGACCTCGGGACATACTCCTACGAGCAGTACTTC.